This T cell receptor (beta chain) was observed in a study of T cell responses to AZD1222 COVID-19 vaccine. Comments on this clone: Its target is unknown.

Sequencing was performed with immunoSEQ multiplex PCR; in TCRdb, only in-frame clones are kept and a portion is missing. The table shows fewer than 95,000 clones, with around 90% occurring only once. Study results and limitations: Only six or seven AZD1222 recipients were seropositive at baseline. Mostly white British, mostly female donors; authors suggested clonal diversity may be underestimated.

Germline V lookup: CDR1 SGHAT, CDR2 FQNNGV. V lost 2 bases, J lost 2 bases, and 4 bases stayed unmatched. The CDR3 consists of 15 residues. Sequencing was performed on peripheral blood, taken 28 days after the second AZD1222 dose. The V gene is TRBV11-2, the J gene TRBJ2-3; 7 positions match TRBD1. The receptor was derived from an adult who received the AZD1222 COVID-19 vaccine. In DNA, the CDR3 is TGTGCCAGCAGCTTAATGGGACAGATCACAGATACGCAGTATTTT. Its protein is CASSLMGQITDTQYF.